Included here is one T cell receptor (beta chain) sequence, with context. Profiling relied on immunoSEQ multiplex PCR, and the TCRdb table lists in-frame clones only, not all of them. The sample includes approximately 150,000 clones, about nine tenths of them seen just once. The CDR3 has 12 amino acids. Trimming took off 2 bases at V and 8 bases at J, with 9 bases between the two ends. The V gene's germline CDR1 is GTSNPN and CDR2 SVGIG (reference sequence). This sample is drawn from a study of blood T cell repertoires in COVID-19. Study in general: T cells, B-cell-depleted T cells, or PBMCs provided the cDNA or gDNA that served as material.

V and J are TRBV30 and TRBJ1-4; the D is unclear. The clonotype comes from a woman aged 45-65 years with acute or convalescent COVID-19. Sequencing input: peripheral blood. DNA of the CDR3: TGTGCCTGGAGTTTAGAAACGGAAAAACTGTTTTTT. Translating gives CAWSLETEKLFF.